This T cell receptor (beta chain) was sequenced during a study of blood T cell repertoires in COVID-19. Germline V gene sequence: CDR1 LNHDA, CDR2 SQIVND (reference sequence). The CDR3 has 14 amino acids. The V end lost 5 bases, the J end lost 8 bases, and 16 bases lay between the germline ends. This clone was recorded a few times. Original methodology: Amplification with reference gene primers provided the estimates of nucleated cell counts. Clones were sequenced by immunoSEQ multiplex PCR, and TCRdb holds only the in-frame ones, with some missing. Clone size and the V and J calls come from that table; the DNA yielded D and trimming. The table lists approximately 90,000 clones, 88% of them singletons.

This TCR was sampled from a man aged 60-69 years with acute or convalescent COVID-19. The specimen was peripheral blood. The genes are TRBV19 and TRBJ2-4; maybe TRBD1 (6 bases). CDR3 in amino acids: CASSPQGSGYIQYF. CDR3 sequence (DNA): TGTGCCAGTAGTCCACAGGGATCAGGGTACATTCAGTACTTC.